The rows below give T cell receptor beta chains drawn from one sample of a study of T cells expressing NK-cell markers. After re-calling the 5' RACE reads, TCRdb lists one entry per CDR3 protein, DNA absent. The sample data list about 180,000 distinct CDR3 sequences. The source material was blood T cells: a sorted CD56 or NKG2C T cell subset, CD4+ or CD8+ T cells, or bulk PBMC T cells (not recorded which). The receptors originated from a man aged 18-69 years in good health. Each CDR3 is given with its conserved first and last residue.

V gene,J gene,CDR3 protein
TRBV2,TRBJ2-7,CASSEARTLTTYEQYF
TRBV7-9,TRBJ1-4,CASSLAIGGEKLFF
TRBV29-1,TRBJ1-1,CSVHRGGTEAFF
TRBV7-2,TRBJ2-1,CASSLMGFASYNEQFF
TRBV6-1,TRBJ1-1,CASSGDRSNTEAFF
TRBV5-6,TRBJ2-2,CASSRGGELFF
TRBV29-1,TRBJ2-7,CSVGTGYEQYF
TRBV7-9,TRBJ1-2,CASSSLTPHGYTF
TRBV13,TRBJ1-1,CASSLLTGWTEAFF
TRBV6-1,TRBJ2-2,CASSPELDYTGELFF
TRBV5-1,TRBJ2-3,CASSLRQSTDTQYF
TRBV15,TRBJ2-7,CATSRDLQGSTYEQYF
TRBV21-1,TRBJ2-7,CASSSDRRSSYEQYF
TRBV28,TRBJ1-1,CASSLSATDGREAFF
TRBV12-3/TRBV12-4,TRBJ1-1,CASSLAPHSAGNEAFF
TRBV5-1,TRBJ2-2,CAGSLWTSGGARAGELFF
TRBV7-2,TRBJ2-4,CASSLGGEGTSGDIQYF
TRBV10-3,TRBJ2-2,CAISDLTGATGELFF
TRBV9,TRBJ1-2,CASSVARDSLYGYTF
TRBV12-3/TRBV12-4,TRBJ2-3,CASSPDRGQWDTQYF
TRBV16,TRBJ2-7,CASSHTSSYEQYF
TRBV5-5,TRBJ2-1,CASSGLAVSFSYNEQFF
TRBV9,TRBJ2-3,CASSADRTSGILGTQYF
TRBV11-2,TRBJ1-2,CASSLGTGGVDGYGYTF
TRBV21-1,TRBJ1-1,CASTLEGEANTEAFF
TRBV27,TRBJ2-1,CASSLFGVGGGGEQFF
TRBV2,TRBJ1-1,CASSELDGNTEAFF
TRBV7-9,TRBJ2-5,CATGSDLGAQETQYF
TRBV3-1,TRBJ2-7,CASSQDDAGSSYEQYF
TRBV7-2,TRBJ2-3,CASSSPGTSIADTQYF
TRBV5-1,TRBJ2-5,CASKEASGGRAQYF
TRBV5-1,TRBJ1-1,CASSLETDTLNTEAFF
TRBV7-9,TRBJ2-5,CASSVRQGLTYQETQYF
TRBV29-1,TRBJ2-3,CSVEEGRISTDTQYF
TRBV6-1,TRBJ1-3,CASSTPSRAARSGNTIYF
TRBV9,TRBJ2-5,CASSVGRDQETQYF
TRBV20-1,TRBJ1-6,CSARGWEGPNSPLHF
TRBV6-5,TRBJ2-2,CASRPFDRSTGELFF
TRBV11-2,TRBJ2-5,CASSFLGGWQETQYF
TRBV9,TRBJ2-3,CASANRVDRGRTDTQYF
TRBV6-6,TRBJ1-5,CASSPGWKPQHF
TRBV20-1,TRBJ2-5,CSARGGVQETQYF
TRBV6-1,TRBJ1-1,CASSEYVEGNTEAFF
TRBV13,TRBJ1-1,CASSQPTGGATEAFF